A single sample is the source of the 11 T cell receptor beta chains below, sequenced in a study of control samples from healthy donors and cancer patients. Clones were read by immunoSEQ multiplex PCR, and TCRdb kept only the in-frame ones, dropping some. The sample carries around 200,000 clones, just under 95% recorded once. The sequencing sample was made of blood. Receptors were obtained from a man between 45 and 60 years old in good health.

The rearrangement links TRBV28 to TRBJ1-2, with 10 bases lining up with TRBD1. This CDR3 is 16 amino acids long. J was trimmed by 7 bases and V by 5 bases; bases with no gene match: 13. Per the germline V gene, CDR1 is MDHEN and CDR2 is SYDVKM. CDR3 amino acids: CASSLPAGTGEGGYTF. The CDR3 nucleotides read TGTGCCAGCAGTCTACCCGCCGGGACAGGGGAGGGTGGCTACACCTTC.

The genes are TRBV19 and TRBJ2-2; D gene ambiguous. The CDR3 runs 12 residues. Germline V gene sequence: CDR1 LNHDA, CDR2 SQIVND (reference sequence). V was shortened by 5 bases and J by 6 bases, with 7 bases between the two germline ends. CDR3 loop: CASSLPPGELFF. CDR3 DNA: TGTGCCAGTAGTCTCCCTCCCGGGGAGCTGTTTTTT.

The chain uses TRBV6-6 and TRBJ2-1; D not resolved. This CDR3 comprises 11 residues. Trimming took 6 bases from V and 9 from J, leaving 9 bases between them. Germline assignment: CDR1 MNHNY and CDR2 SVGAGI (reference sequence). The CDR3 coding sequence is TGTGCCAGCAGATCGCCGCCTGAGCAGTTCTTC. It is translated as CASRSPPEQFF.

The chain's CDR3 is CASSPTGTANYGYTF. The CDR3 DNA reads as TGTGCCAGCAGTCCGACAGGGACAGCTAACTATGGCTACACCTTC. This chain joins TRBV6-5 and TRBJ1-2, with TRBD1 matching over 7 bases. Germline assignment: CDR1 MNHEY and CDR2 SVGAGI. V was clipped by 5 bases and J by 0 bases; unmatched bases: 6. The length of the CDR3 is 15 residues.

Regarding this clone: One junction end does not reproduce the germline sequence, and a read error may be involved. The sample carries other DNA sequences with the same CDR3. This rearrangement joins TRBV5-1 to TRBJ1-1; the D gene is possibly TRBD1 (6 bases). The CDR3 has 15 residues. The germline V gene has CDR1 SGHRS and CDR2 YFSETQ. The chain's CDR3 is CASSLQGAVNTEAFF. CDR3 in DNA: TGCGCCAGCAGCTTACAGGGTGCGGTGAACACTGAAGCCTTCTTT. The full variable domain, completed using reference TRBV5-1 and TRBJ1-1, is KAGVTQTPRYLIKTRGQQVTLSCSPISGHRSVSWYQQTPGQGLQFLFEYFSETQRNKGNFPGRFSGRQFSNSRSEMNVSTLELGDSALYLCASSLQGAVNTEAFFGQGTRLTVV.

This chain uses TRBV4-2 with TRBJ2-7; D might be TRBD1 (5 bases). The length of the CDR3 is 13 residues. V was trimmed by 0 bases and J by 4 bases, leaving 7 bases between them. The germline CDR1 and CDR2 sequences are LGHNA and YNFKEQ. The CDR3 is CASSQDRGYEQYF. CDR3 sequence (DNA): TGTGCCAGCAGCCAAGATAGGGGTTACGAGCAGTACTTC.

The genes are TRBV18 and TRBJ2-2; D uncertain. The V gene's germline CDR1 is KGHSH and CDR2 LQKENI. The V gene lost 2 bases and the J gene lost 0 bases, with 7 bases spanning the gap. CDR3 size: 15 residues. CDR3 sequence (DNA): TGTGCCAGCTCACCAATCGTGCCGAACACCGGGGAGCTGTTTTTT. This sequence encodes CASSPIVPNTGELFF.

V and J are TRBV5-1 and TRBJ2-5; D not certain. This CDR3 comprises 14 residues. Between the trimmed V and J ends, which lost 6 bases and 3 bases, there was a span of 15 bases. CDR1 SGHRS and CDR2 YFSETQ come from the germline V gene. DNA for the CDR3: TGCGCCAGCACTCCTGGGGATAGGGAAGAGACCCAGTACTTC. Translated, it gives CASTPGDREETQYF.

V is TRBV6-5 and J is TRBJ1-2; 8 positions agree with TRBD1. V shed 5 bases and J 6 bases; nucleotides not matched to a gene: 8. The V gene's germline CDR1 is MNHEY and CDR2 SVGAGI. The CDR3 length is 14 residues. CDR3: CASSKTGQVHGYTF. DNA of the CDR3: TGTGCCAGCAGTAAGACGGGACAGGTACATGGCTACACCTTC.

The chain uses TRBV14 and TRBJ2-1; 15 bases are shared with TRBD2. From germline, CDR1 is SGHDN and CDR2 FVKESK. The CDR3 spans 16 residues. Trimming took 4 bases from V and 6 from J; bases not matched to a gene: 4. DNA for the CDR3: TGTGCCAGCAGCCGTACGGGACTAGCGGGGGGCAATGAGCAGTTCTTC. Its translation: CASSRTGLAGGNEQFF. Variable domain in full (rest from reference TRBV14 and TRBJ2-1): EAGVTQFPSHSVIEKGQTVTLRCDPISGHDNLYWYRRVMGKEIKFLLHFVKESKQDESGMPNNRFLAERTGGTYSTLKVQPAELEDSGVYFCASSRTGLAGGNEQFFGPGTRLTVL.

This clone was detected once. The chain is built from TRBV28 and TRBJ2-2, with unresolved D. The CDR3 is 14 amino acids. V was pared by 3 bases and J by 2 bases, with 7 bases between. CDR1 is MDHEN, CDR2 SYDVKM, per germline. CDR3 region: CASSLASNTGELFF. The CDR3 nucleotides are TGTGCCAGCAGTTTGGCCTCAAACACCGGGGAGCTGTTTTTT.